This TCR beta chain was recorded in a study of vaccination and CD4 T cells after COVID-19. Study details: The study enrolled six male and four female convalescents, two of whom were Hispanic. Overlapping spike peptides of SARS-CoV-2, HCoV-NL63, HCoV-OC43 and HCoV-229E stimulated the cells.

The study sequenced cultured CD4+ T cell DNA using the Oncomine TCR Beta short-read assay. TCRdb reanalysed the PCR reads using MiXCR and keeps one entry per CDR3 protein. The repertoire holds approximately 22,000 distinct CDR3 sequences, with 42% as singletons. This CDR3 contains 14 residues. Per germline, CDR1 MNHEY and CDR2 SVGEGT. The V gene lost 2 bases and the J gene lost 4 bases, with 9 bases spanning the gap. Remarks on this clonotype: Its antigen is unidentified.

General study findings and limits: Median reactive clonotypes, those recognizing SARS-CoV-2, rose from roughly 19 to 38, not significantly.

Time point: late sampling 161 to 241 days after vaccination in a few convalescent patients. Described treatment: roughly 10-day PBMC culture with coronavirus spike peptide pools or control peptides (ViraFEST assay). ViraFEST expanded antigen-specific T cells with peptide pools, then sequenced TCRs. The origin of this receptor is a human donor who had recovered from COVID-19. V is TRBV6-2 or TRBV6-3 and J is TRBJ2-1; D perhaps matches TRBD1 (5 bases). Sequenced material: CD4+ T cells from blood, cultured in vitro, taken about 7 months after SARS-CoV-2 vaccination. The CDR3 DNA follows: TGTGCCAGCAGTTACAGGGGCGGATACAATGAGCAGTTCTTC. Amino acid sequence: CASSYRGGYNEQFF.